The 26 T cell receptor beta chains in this list originate from one sample, sequenced in a study of Graves' ophthalmopathy and Graves' hyperthyroidism. From RNA, the CDR3 regions of TCR beta chains were amplified and sequenced. The library came from an HTBI-primed first-round RT-PCR and a second-round multiplex PCR. TCRdb ran MiXCR on the multiplex PCR reads and lists one entry per CDR3 protein. The data contain 600,000 to 650,000 distinct CDR3 sequences, about 20% of them singletons. The sample consisted of peripheral blood. The receptors come from a woman aged 18-29 years with stable Graves' hyperthyroidism. Some clones in this sample may be carry-over from other donors' samples.

This clonotype has ten or more counts. The chain is built from TRBV6-5 and TRBJ1-2; 8 positions match TRBD1. Trimming took 4 bases from V and 4 from J; bases not matched to a gene: 5. The CDR3 spans 14 residues. CDR1 is MNHEY, CDR2 SVGAGI, per germline. The CDR3 DNA reads TGTGCCAGCAGTTGGCGACAGGGGACCTATGGCTACACCTTC. Its protein is CASSWRQGTYGYTF.

This clonotype was detected many times. The chain recombines TRBV20-1 with TRBJ1-1, with D perhaps TRBD1 (5 bases). This CDR3 has 15 amino acids. Trimming stripped 6 bases from V and 7 bases from J, with 24 bases between. Germline V gives CDR1 DFQATT, CDR2 SNEGSKA (reference sequence). CDR3 in DNA: TGCAGTGCCAACGCCCCACCGGGACGACATATTGAAGCTTTCTTT. This translates into CSANAPPGRHIEAFF.

This sequence joins TRBV25-1 and TRBJ1-2; unclear D gene. This CDR3 is built from 13 residues. The V gene's germline CDR1 is MGHDK and CDR2 SYGVNS. Trimming shortened V by 2 bases and J by 1 base, and 5 bases separated the two germline ends. In DNA, the CDR3 is TGTGCCAGCAGTGAAATGGATAACTATGGCTACACCTTC. Translated, it gives CASSEMDNYGYTF.

Ten or more counts support this clonotype. The V gene is TRBV11-1, the J gene TRBJ1-2; no clear D gene. Germline CDR1 reads SGHAT; CDR2 reads FQDESV (reference sequence). Deletions cut 0 bases from V and 4 bases from J, with 18 bases between. This CDR3 comprises 17 residues. The CDR3 region has the DNA TGTGCCAGCAGCTTAGCGGGCGATTTAATCCTCCGCTATGGCTACACCTTC. Its protein is CASSLAGDLILRYGYTF. Looking up the rest from reference TRBV11-1 and TRBJ1-2 gives the full variable domain: EAEVAQSPRYKITEKSQAVAFWCDPISGHATLYWYRQILGQGPELLVQFQDESVVDDSQLPKDRFSAERLKGVDSTLKIQPAELGDSAMYLCASSLAGDLILRYGYTFGSGTRLTVV.

This clonotype was recorded at least ten times. The chain employs TRBV7-2 and TRBJ1-1; D gene unclear. CDR1 SGHTA and CDR2 FQGNSA come from the germline V gene. This CDR3 has 13 amino acids. The germline V and J ends were trimmed by 2 bases and 8 bases, with 12 bases remaining between them. The CDR3 bases are TGTGCCAGCAGCTTACGGGAGGACGGGGAAGCTTTCTTT. Translation gives CASSLREDGEAFF.

This chain joins TRBV28 and TRBJ1-3; 12 bases are shared with TRBD1. Germline V gives CDR1 MDHEN, CDR2 SYDVKM. The trim removed 6 bases at V and 6 bases at J, leaving 9 bases unmatched. The CDR3 is made up of 16 amino acids. CDR3 in DNA: TGTGCCAGCAGCACCGACGGGGGACAGGGGGCAAACACCATATATTTT. This gives the protein CASSTDGGQGANTIYF.

The chain is built from TRBV5-1 and TRBJ2-7, with D possibly TRBD2 on 5 matching bases. The CDR3 contains 14 residues. V gave up 5 bases and J gave up 2 bases, with 14 bases separating them. Germline assignment: CDR1 SGHRS and CDR2 YFSETQ. The CDR3 region has the DNA TGCGCCAGCAGTGGAGGCCGTAACACCTACGAGCAGTACTTC. Its translation is CASSGGRNTYEQYF.

In this sample, this clonotype turned up many times. The chain links TRBV29-1 to TRBJ2-7, with 10 bases aligning to TRBD1. This CDR3 region has 14 residues. CDR1 is SQVTM, CDR2 ANQGSEA, per germline. Trimming removed 0 bases from V and 4 bases from J; junction bases left unmatched: 3. DNA for the CDR3: TGCAGCGTTGAAGACCCGGGACAGGGGTACGAGCAGTACTTC. Its protein is CSVEDPGQGYEQYF.

The chain joins TRBV15 to TRBJ1-6; D ambiguous. CDR3 size: 16 residues. Germline CDR1 and CDR2: LNHNV and YYDKDF (reference sequence). V was clipped by 0 bases and J by 7 bases, with 13 bases between them. CDR3 sequence reads: CATSRDGRVRNSPLHF. CDR3 bases: TGTGCCACCAGCAGAGATGGGAGGGTTAGGAATTCACCCCTCCACTTT.

The chain couples TRBV29-1 to TRBJ1-5; D is unresolved. The V gene lost 5 bases and the J gene lost 4 bases, with 15 bases spanning the gap. CDR1 and CDR2 from the germline V gene are SQVTM and ANQGSEA. The CDR3 totals 14 residues. The CDR3 reads CSVWEGGNNQPQHF. The CDR3 nucleotides read TGCAGCGTTTGGGAGGGAGGGAATAATCAGCCCCAGCATTTT.

As regards this clonotype: This likely comes from a read error, as the CDR3 has no conserved phenylalanine or tryptophan at its end. CDR3 sequence (DNA): TGTGCCAGCAGCCCCGGGACAGGAAGCAATCAGCCCCAGCATTAT. This sequence encodes CASSPGTGSNQPQHY. V is TRBV7-2 and J is TRBJ1-5, with 8 bases that match TRBD1. V trimming: 5 bases; J trimming: 1 base; junction bases outside the gene matches: 4. This CDR3 is 15 amino acids long. Germline V gives CDR1 SGHTA, CDR2 FQGNSA.

This clonotype was detected ten times or more. The V and J genes are TRBV20-1 and TRBJ1-2; D not resolved. Germline V gene lookup returns CDR1 DFQATT and CDR2 SNEGSKA (reference sequence). There are 14 residues in the CDR3. V lost 6 bases and J lost 4, with 18 bases in between. In DNA form, the CDR3 reads TGCAGTGCGGGATCCGGACGGGTGAGCTATGGCTACACCTTC. This codes for CSAGSGRVSYGYTF.

This clonotype appeared many times. This sequence joins TRBV28 and TRBJ1-5, with 8 positions matching TRBD1. The length of the CDR3 is 18 residues. V was pared by 4 bases and J by 0 bases, with 11 bases of the junction left unmatched. Germline CDR1 MDHEN, CDR2 SYDVKM. Here the CDR3 DNA reads TGTGCCAGCAGTTGGGCCTATACGGACAGGGATAGCAATCAGCCCCAGCATTTT. The encoded protein is CASSWAYTDRDSNQPQHF. The complete variable domain, with remaining parts taken from reference TRBV28 and TRBJ1-5, reads DVKVTQSSRYLVKRTGEKVFLECVQDMDHENMFWYRQDPGLGLRLIYFSYDVKMKEKGDIPEGYSVSREKKERFSLILESASTNQTSMYLCASSWAYTDRDSNQPQHFGDGTRLSIL.

This clonotype was seen at least ten times. One end of the junction fails to match germline, which may point to a read error. The V and J genes are TRBV28 and TRBJ1-5; TRBD1 might be the D (6 bases). CDR3 size: 14 residues. Germline V gene lookup returns CDR1 MDHEN and CDR2 SYDVKM. In DNA, the CDR3 is TGTGCCAGCAGAGCCGAGGGGGGCAAGCAGCCCCAGCATTTT. Amino acid sequence: CASRAEGGKQPQHF. The variable domain in full, completed from reference TRBV28 and TRBJ1-5, reads DVKVTQSSRYLVKRTGEKVFLECVQDMDHENMFWYRQDPGLGLRLIYFSYDVKMKEKGDIPEGYSVSREKKERFSLILESASTNQTSMYLCASRAEGGKQPQHFGDGTRLSIL.

A remark on this clonotype: Compared with germline, one end of the junction differs, possibly owing to a read error. Written as DNA, the CDR3 is TGTGCCAGCAGGGAAGGGTTTGACATTCAGTACTTC. As protein: CASREGFDIQYF. The V and J genes are TRBV6-1 and TRBJ2-4; D unclear. The CDR3 totals 12 residues. Germline lookup yields CDR1 MNHNS and CDR2 SASEGT.

This clonotype was observed a handful of times. The chain joins TRBV20-1 to TRBJ1-2; TRBD1 is a possible D gene (5 bases). V was clipped by 1 base and J by 7 bases, with 16 bases between them. Germline CDR1 DFQATT, CDR2 SNEGSKA (reference sequence). The CDR3 covers 14 residues. This CDR3 is CSARVTGGVSGYTF. DNA for the CDR3: TGCAGTGCTAGAGTGACCGGGGGGGTCTCTGGCTACACCTTC.

This clonotype was found many times. The rearrangement joins TRBV27 to TRBJ1-1; 10 nucleotides line up with TRBD1. CDR1 and CDR2 from the germline V gene are MNHEY and SMNVEV (reference sequence). The CDR3 length is 16 residues. V lost 2 bases, J lost 1 base, and 4 bases stayed unmatched. The CDR3 DNA sequence: TGTGCCAGCAGTTTAGGGACAGGGGTTTCGAACACTGAAGCTTTCTTT. Protein sequence: CASSLGTGVSNTEAFF.

The chain links TRBV20-1 to TRBJ1-1, with a tentative D call TRBD1 (6 bases). Germline-derived CDR1 and CDR2 are DFQATT and SNEGSKA (reference sequence). Trimming cost V 3 bases and J 0 bases, with 11 bases left between them. The CDR3 sequence is 14 residues long. The CDR3, as DNA: TGCAGTGCTAGGAAAGACAGGCTGAACACTGAAGCTTTCTTT. As protein: CSARKDRLNTEAFF.

The chain is built from TRBV5-1 and TRBJ2-7, with unresolved D. The CDR3 sequence is 11 residues long. Trimming took off 5 bases at V and 5 bases at J, with 8 bases between the two ends. Germline lookup yields CDR1 SGHRS and CDR2 YFSETQ. This CDR3 is CASREVHEQYF. The CDR3 DNA reads as TGCGCCAGCAGAGAGGTCCACGAGCAGTACTTC.

This clonotype was seen at least ten times. The chain uses TRBV2 and TRBJ1-2; TRBD1 aligns across 8 bases. J was trimmed by 4 bases and V by 6 bases; bases with no gene match: 7. The germline CDR1 and CDR2 sequences are SNHLY and FYNNEI. The CDR3 sequence is 14 residues long. CDR3 sequence reads: CASRAGGLAYGYTF. DNA for the CDR3: TGTGCCAGCAGGGCAGGGGGCCTCGCCTATGGCTACACCTTC.

In its sample, this clonotype was seen many times. The chain has TRBV28 and TRBJ2-2, with TRBD1 matching over 10 bases. CDR1 and CDR2 (germline): MDHEN, SYDVKM. Trimming cost V 6 bases and J 7 bases; bases outside gene matches: 17. The CDR3 has 18 residues. The CDR3 here is CASSPDRGRGTWDGELFF. CDR3 bases: TGTGCCAGCAGCCCTGACAGGGGGCGAGGGACATGGGACGGGGAGCTGTTTTTT.

This clonotype was counted at least ten times. The chain is built from TRBV12-3 or TRBV12-4 and TRBJ1-2; D uncertain. The CDR3 is 16 amino acids. Trimming cost V 2 bases and J 6 bases, with 19 bases left between them. CDR3 sequence reads: CASSLRRLGAGHGYTF. The CDR3 region has the DNA TGTGCCAGCAGTTTAAGGCGTTTGGGAGCTGGGCATGGCTACACCTTC.

V is TRBV30 and J is TRBJ1-1; D is uncertain. This CDR3 is built from 14 residues. Trimming pared 5 bases from V and 0 bases from J, leaving 13 bases between. Germline lookup yields CDR1 GTSNPN and CDR2 SVGIG (reference sequence). The CDR3 protein is CAWQGPYMNTEAFF. DNA for the CDR3: TGTGCCTGGCAAGGCCCCTACATGAACACTGAAGCTTTCTTT. Based on the CDR3 plus reference TRBV30 and TRBJ1-1, the full variable domain is SQTIHQWPATLVQPVGSPLSLECTVEGTSNPNLYWYRQAAGRGLQLLFYSVGIGQISSEVPQNLSASRPQDRQFILSSKKLLLSDSGFYLCAWQGPYMNTEAFFGQGTRLTVV.

This clonotype was detected ten times or more. At one end the junction does not follow the germline gene, possibly because of a read error. The chain uses TRBV7-9 and TRBJ1-2, with 8 bases lining up with TRBD1. Germline V gene sequence: CDR1 SEHNR, CDR2 FQNEAQ (reference sequence). CDR3 length: 18 residues. The CDR3 loop reads CVSSSDRGPTPDPYGYTF. The CDR3 DNA reads TGTGTCAGCAGCTCAGACAGGGGACCCACCCCAGACCCGTATGGCTACACCTTC.

This clonotype was recorded many times. This chain links TRBV19 with TRBJ1-5; the D gene is possibly TRBD1 (5 bases). This CDR3 contains 14 residues. Germline CDR1 LNHDA, CDR2 SQIVND (reference sequence). Trimming took 0 bases from V and 7 from J, leaving 10 bases between them. The CDR3 DNA sequence: TGTGCCAGTAGTATAGAGGCAGGGCTGCAGCCCCAGCATTTT. This codes for CASSIEAGLQPQHF. The variable domain in full, with the rest retrieved from reference TRBV19 and TRBJ1-5, is DGGITQSPKYLFRKEGQNVTLSCEQNLNHDAMYWYRQDPGQGLRLIYYSQIVNDFQKGDIAEGYSVSREKKESFPLTVTSAQKNPTAFYLCASSIEAGLQPQHFGDGTRLSIL.

The J gene is TRBJ2-5, the V gene TRBV12-3 or TRBV12-4, with 7 nucleotides matching TRBD1. V trimming: 6 bases; J trimming: 5 bases; junction bases outside the gene matches: 12. The CDR3 totals 15 residues. CDR3: CASSSYRGVKETQYF. CDR3 DNA: TGTGCCAGCAGCTCCTACAGGGGAGTCAAGGAGACCCAGTACTTC.